Presented here are 28 T cell receptor beta chains from one specimen sequenced in a study of blood T cell repertoires in COVID-19. Some clones are missing from TCRdb's copy, which holds only in-frame ones; the method was immunoSEQ multiplex PCR. Among 100,000 or so clones listed, 80% to 95% were seen once. Material: peripheral blood. These receptors originate from a man aged 55 to 69 with acute or convalescent COVID-19.

The chain joins TRBV7-6 to TRBJ1-2; 8 bases align to TRBD1. The CDR3 totals 15 residues. V was clipped by 5 bases and J by 0 bases; unmatched bases: 5. Germline CDR1 SGHVS, CDR2 FNYEAQ. The CDR3 loop reads CASSPGGSTNYGYTF. CDR3 nucleotide sequence: TGTGCCAGCAGCCCAGGGGGCAGCACTAACTATGGCTACACCTTC.

The chain links TRBV3-1 (or the pseudogene TRBV3-2) to TRBJ1-6; D gene unclear. This CDR3 is built from 14 residues. Germline CDR1 reads LGHDT; CDR2 reads YNNKEL (reference sequence). Trimming took off 6 bases at V and 8 bases at J, with 14 bases between the two ends. CDR3 region: CASSDQGLDSPLHF. The DNA for the CDR3 is TGTGCCAGCAGTGACCAAGGCCTAGATTCACCCCTCCACTTT.

The sample holds one count of this clone. The rearrangement links TRBV23-1 to TRBJ2-2; D is uncertain. TRBV23-1 is an open reading frame whose function is uncertain. Deletions cut 4 bases from V and 2 bases from J, with 14 bases between. The CDR3 contains 16 residues. The CDR3 spells CASSPRCHRNTGELFF. CDR3 nucleotide sequence: TGCGCCAGCAGTCCCAGGTGTCACAGAAACACCGGGGAGCTGTTTTTT.

The V and J genes are TRBV6-5 and TRBJ1-1; the D gene is possibly TRBD1 (5 bases). Germline V gene sequence: CDR1 MNHEY, CDR2 SVGAGI. V was clipped by 7 bases and J by 8 bases, with 23 bases between them. CDR3 size: 15 residues. CDR3 sequence: CASKPTGGRRQEAFF. As DNA, the CDR3 is TGTGCCAGCAAACCTACGGGTGGTAGGCGACAGGAAGCTTTCTTT.

The rearrangement uses TRBV15 and TRBJ1-4, with 8 positions matching TRBD1. Germline CDR1 LNHNV, CDR2 YYDKDF (reference sequence). The CDR3 covers 15 residues. The ends lost 0 bases at V and 7 bases at J; junction bases unmatched: 4. This CDR3 is CATSRDQGAPEKLFF. The CDR3 coding sequence is TGTGCCACCAGCAGAGATCAGGGGGCGCCTGAAAAACTGTTTTTT. Using reference TRBV15 and TRBJ1-4 for the parts outside the CDR3, the full variable domain is DAMVIQNPRYQVTQFGKPVTLSCSQTLNHNVMYWYQQKSSQAPKLLFHYYDKDFNNEADTPDNFQSRRPNTSFCFLDIRSPGLGDTAMYLCATSRDQGAPEKLFFGSGTQLSVL.

The V call is TRBV2, the J call TRBJ2-1; D is possibly TRBD1 (7 bases). CDR1 SNHLY and CDR2 FYNNEI come from the germline V gene. Trimming cost V 6 bases and J 5 bases, with 23 bases left between them. There are 17 residues in the CDR3. The CDR3 is CASRGGTVGQTHNEQFF. CDR3 in DNA: TGTGCCAGCAGGGGCGGGACAGTTGGGCAGACGCACAATGAGCAGTTCTTC.

The gene calls are TRBV7-9 and TRBJ2-5; tentative D call: TRBD2 (6 bases). This CDR3 spans 14 amino acids. Germline CDR1 reads SEHNR; CDR2 reads FQNEAQ (reference sequence). Trimming shortened V by 1 base and J by 5 bases, and 11 bases separated the two germline ends. The CDR3 sequence: CASSLVGSSETQYF. The CDR3 nucleotides are TGTGCCAGCAGCTTAGTCGGGAGTAGTGAGACCCAGTACTTC.

This chain links TRBV14 with TRBJ1-1; a possible D gene is TRBD1 (5 bases). The CDR3 extends over 20 amino acids. The V gene's germline CDR1 is SGHDN and CDR2 FVKESK. V lost 0 bases, J lost 1 base, and 24 bases lay in between. The CDR3 sequence is CASSQESFIAQGGKNTEAFF. The CDR3 DNA sequence: TGTGCCAGCAGCCAAGAGTCTTTTATTGCCCAGGGAGGGAAGAACACTGAAGCTTTCTTT.

The chain recombines TRBV27 with TRBJ1-1, with D unresolved. Trimming shortened V by 7 bases and J by 0 bases, and 12 bases separated the two germline ends. Germline V gene sequence: CDR1 MNHEY, CDR2 SMNVEV (reference sequence). The CDR3 totals 14 residues. In DNA form, the CDR3 reads TGTGCCAGCAAGTGGAGGCCCGTGAACACTGAAGCTTTCTTT. Translating gives CASKWRPVNTEAFF.

V gene TRBV3-1 (or the pseudogene TRBV3-2) combines with J gene TRBJ2-7; TRBD2 matches 11 bases. The trim removed 3 bases at V and 4 bases at J, leaving 5 bases unmatched. Looked up from germline, CDR1 is LGHDT and CDR2 is YNNKEL (reference sequence). CDR3 length equals 15 residues. CDR3 loop: CASSHSPSGGYEQYF. In nucleotides, the CDR3 is TGTGCCAGCAGCCACAGTCCTAGCGGGGGGTACGAGCAGTACTTC.

V usage is TRBV5-4 and J usage is TRBJ2-3; D gene ambiguous. Germline V lookup: CDR1 SGHNT, CDR2 YYREEE (reference sequence). The CDR3 runs 14 residues. Trimming removed 1 base at V and 5 bases at J, with 11 bases between. Here the CDR3 reads CASSLFGRGDTQYF. CDR3 coding DNA: TGTGCCAGCAGCTTGTTCGGCCGCGGAGATACGCAGTATTTT. The full variable domain, in which reference TRBV5-4 and TRBJ2-3 provide the parts outside the CDR3, is ETGVTQSPTHLIKTRGQQVTLRCSSQSGHNTVSWYQQALGQGPQFIFQYYREEENGRGNFPPRFSGLQFPNYSSELNVNALELDDSALYLCASSLFGRGDTQYFGPGTRLTVL.

V and J are TRBV20-1 and TRBJ1-1; D is uncertain. V was clipped by 5 bases and J by 5 bases, with 9 bases between them. CDR1 is DFQATT, CDR2 SNEGSKA, per germline (reference sequence). The CDR3 loop spans 11 amino acids. The CDR3 spells CSAEALTEAFF. CDR3 DNA sequence: TGCAGTGCTGAAGCCTTAACTGAAGCTTTCTTT.

The chain joins TRBV11-2 to TRBJ1-2; D might be TRBD1 (6 bases). Germline lookup yields CDR1 SGHAT and CDR2 FQNNGV. The length of the CDR3 is 15 residues. Trimming removed 1 base from V and 4 bases from J, with 13 bases in between. The CDR3 DNA sequence: TGTGCCAGCAGCTTAGGGGGGCACAGTGGCTATGGCTACACCTTC. Its translation: CASSLGGHSGYGYTF. The full variable domain, its missing parts supplied by reference TRBV11-2 and TRBJ1-2, is EAGVAQSPRYKIIEKRQSVAFWCNPISGHATLYWYQQILGQGPKLLIQFQNNGVVDDSQLPKDRFSAERLKGVDSTLKIQPAKLEDSAVYLCASSLGGHSGYGYTFGSGTRLTVV.

This sequence joins TRBV19 and TRBJ2-2, with D unresolved. Germline V gene data show CDR1 as LNHDA and CDR2 as SQIVND (reference sequence). The germline V and J ends were trimmed by 3 bases and 3 bases, with 8 bases remaining between them. The CDR3 is 14 amino acids. CDR3 in amino acids: CASSITRDTGELFF. DNA for the CDR3: TGTGCCAGTAGTATTACCCGGGACACCGGGGAGCTGTTTTTT.

The chain combines TRBV14 with TRBJ1-2; D gene ambiguous. The CDR3 has 16 residues. Germline values: CDR1 SGHDN, CDR2 FVKESK. The germline V and J ends were trimmed by 0 bases and 1 base, with 12 bases remaining between them. In nucleotides, the CDR3 is TGTGCCAGCAGCCAAGATTTCCAAGGAGATAACTATGGCTACACCTTC. Amino acids: CASSQDFQGDNYGYTF.

This clone showed up just once. V usage is TRBV7-3 and J usage is TRBJ1-1, with D possibly being TRBD1 (5 bases). The CDR3 sequence is 15 residues long. Germline V gene lookup returns CDR1 SGHTA and CDR2 FQGTGA. V was clipped by 1 base and J by 1 base, with 10 bases between them. The CDR3 protein is CASSLMGRANTEAFF. Written as DNA, the CDR3 is TGTGCCAGCAGCTTAATGGGCAGGGCGAACACTGAAGCTTTCTTT.

The V gene is TRBV11-2, the J gene TRBJ1-1, with 10 bases fitting TRBD1. Germline values: CDR1 SGHAT, CDR2 FQNNGV. Trimming took 5 bases from V and 4 from J; bases not matched to a gene: 1. The CDR3 extends over 13 amino acids. The CDR3 DNA reads TGTGCCAGCAGCAGGGACAGGGGCACTGAAGCTTTCTTT. Its translation is CASSRDRGTEAFF.

The rearrangement uses TRBV28 and TRBJ1-1; 7 nucleotides match TRBD1. The CDR3 contains 15 residues. With V trimmed by 3 bases and J by 3 bases, 7 bases remained unmatched. Germline V gives CDR1 MDHEN, CDR2 SYDVKM. The CDR3: CASSFEGAADTEAFF. Here the CDR3 DNA reads TGTGCCAGCAGTTTCGAGGGGGCAGCAGACACTGAAGCTTTCTTT.

In this sample, this clone turned up once. This chain connects TRBV9 to TRBJ2-1, with 9 nucleotides matching TRBD2. With V trimmed by 0 bases and J by 5 bases, 3 bases remained unmatched. The CDR3 spans 15 residues. Germline CDR1 SGDLS, CDR2 YYNGEE. CDR3 protein: CASSVVASGNNEQFF. Here the CDR3 DNA reads TGTGCCAGCAGCGTAGTGGCTAGCGGGAACAATGAGCAGTTCTTC.

The sample holds a few counts of this clone. The chain employs TRBV7-9 and TRBJ2-7; possibly TRBD2 for D (6 bases). This CDR3 is 14 amino acids long. Germline V lookup: CDR1 SEHNR, CDR2 FQNEAQ (reference sequence). V shed 0 bases and J shed 7 bases, with 13 bases lying between them. The CDR3 here is CASSLASLAGEQYF. CDR3 DNA: TGTGCCAGCAGCTTAGCTTCACTAGCCGGAGAGCAGTACTTC.

J is TRBJ2-3 and V is TRBV15; 13 bases map to TRBD2. V lost 0 bases, J lost 7 bases, and 4 bases stayed unmatched. Germline loops: CDR1 LNHNV, CDR2 YYDKDF (reference sequence). This CDR3 spans 16 amino acids. CDR3 in DNA: TGTGCCACCAGCAGAGAGGGACTAGCGGGACGAAATACGCAGTATTTT. Amino acids: CATSREGLAGRNTQYF.

The chain uses TRBV20-1 and TRBJ2-4, with 8 bases that match TRBD1. The CDR3 consists of 17 residues. CDR1 DFQATT and CDR2 SNEGSKA come from the germline V gene (reference sequence). Trimming removed 3 bases from V and 0 bases from J; junction bases left unmatched: 10. The CDR3: CSASRDRGYIAKNIQYF. The CDR3 DNA is TGCAGTGCTAGTCGTGACAGGGGATACATAGCCAAAAACATTCAGTACTTC.

In nucleotides, the CDR3 is TGTGCCAGCAGTCTCCCCGGGACAGGGGTTAATGAAAAACTGTTTTTT. The encoded protein is CASSLPGTGVNEKLFF. The chain couples TRBV28 to TRBJ1-4, with 10 bases fitting TRBD1. The V gene end was trimmed by 5 bases and the J gene end by 4 bases; junction bases not matched to a gene: 7. This CDR3 spans 16 amino acids. Germline CDR1 and CDR2: MDHEN and SYDVKM.

The J gene is TRBJ1-3, the V gene TRBV9, with TRBD1 identical over 7 bases. The CDR3 is made up of 14 amino acids. Germline trimming cut 3 bases from V and 2 bases from J; bases unmatched to any gene: 2. The germline V gene has CDR1 SGDLS and CDR2 YYNGEE. CDR3 DNA: TGTGCCAGCAGCGGGGGACAGCCTGGAAACACCATATATTTT. Translation gives CASSGGQPGNTIYF.

The V call is TRBV28, the J call TRBJ2-7; the D gene is possibly TRBD1 (6 bases). CDR3 length: 14 amino acids. Trimming left V 7 bases short and J 3 bases short, with 16 bases between. From germline, CDR1 is MDHEN and CDR2 SYDVKM. CDR3 nucleotide sequence: TGTGCCAGCACCCCCGGACAGAATCTCTACGAGCAGTACGTC. This sequence encodes CASTPGQNLYEQYV.

This clone was detected only once. This chain links TRBV18 with TRBJ1-2; the match to TRBD1 covers 9 bases. The V gene's germline CDR1 is KGHSH and CDR2 LQKENI. The CDR3 loop spans 14 amino acids. The J segment lost 8 bases and the V segment lost 3 bases, leaving 7 bases of the junction unmatched. The CDR3 nucleotides are TGTGCCAGCTCACCGGGACAGGGACATTGGGGCTACACCTTC. Translation: CASSPGQGHWGYTF.

Here the CDR3 DNA reads TGTGCCACCAGTGTAAATGGCGGCACTGAAGCTTTCTTT. It translates to CATSVNGGTEAFF. This sequence joins TRBV24-1 and TRBJ1-1, with D hard to call. V lost 5 bases, J lost 4 bases, and 10 bases lay in between. In germline, CDR1 is KGHDR, CDR2 SFDVKD. The CDR3 spans 13 residues.

This rearrangement joins TRBV19 to TRBJ2-2; 12 bases agree with TRBD2. V lost 7 bases to trimming and J lost 1 base; unmatched junction nucleotides: 10. Germline lookup yields CDR1 LNHDA and CDR2 SQIVND (reference sequence). The CDR3 has 18 residues. The CDR3 DNA sequence: TGTGCCAGTATAGGGCTAGCGGGAGGGCCAGAGAACACCGGGGAGCTGTTTTTT. It specifies CASIGLAGGPENTGELFF.